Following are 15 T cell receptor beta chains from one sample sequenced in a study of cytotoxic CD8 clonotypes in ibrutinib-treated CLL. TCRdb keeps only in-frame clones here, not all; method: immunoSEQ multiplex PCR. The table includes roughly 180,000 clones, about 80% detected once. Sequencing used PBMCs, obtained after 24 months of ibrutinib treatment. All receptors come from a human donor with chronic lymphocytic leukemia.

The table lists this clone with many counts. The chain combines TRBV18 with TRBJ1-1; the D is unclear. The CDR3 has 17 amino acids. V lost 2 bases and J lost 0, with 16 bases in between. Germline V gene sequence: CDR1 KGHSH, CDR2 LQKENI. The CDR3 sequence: CASSPSETHLMNTEAFF. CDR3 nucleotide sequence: TGTGCCAGCTCACCATCCGAGACACACCTCATGAACACTGAAGCTTTCTTT.

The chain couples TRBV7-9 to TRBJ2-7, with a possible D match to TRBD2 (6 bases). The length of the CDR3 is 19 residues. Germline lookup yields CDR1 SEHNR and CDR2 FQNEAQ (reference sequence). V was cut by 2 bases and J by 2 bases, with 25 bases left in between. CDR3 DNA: TGTGCCAGCAGCTTATCTTCGGTTGCGTCGGGAGAGAACCCCTACGAGCAGTACTTC. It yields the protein CASSLSSVASGENPYEQYF.

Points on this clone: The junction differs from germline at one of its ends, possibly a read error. CDR3 coding DNA: TGTGCTAGCAGCAGGACTAGCGGGAGCGTGGATACGCAGTATTTT. Protein sequence: CASSRTSGSVDTQYF. The chain joins TRBV7-7 to TRBJ2-3; 13 nucleotides match TRBD2. The germline V gene encodes CDR1 SSHAT and CDR2 FNYEAQ (reference sequence). The CDR3 runs 15 residues.

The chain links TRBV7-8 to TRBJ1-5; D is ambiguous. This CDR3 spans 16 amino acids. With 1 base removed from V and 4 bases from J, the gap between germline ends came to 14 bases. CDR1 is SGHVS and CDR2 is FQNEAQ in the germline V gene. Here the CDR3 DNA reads TGTGCCAGCAGCTTAGTTTTGGTTCAAAAAAATCAGCCCCAGCATTTT. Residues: CASSLVLVQKNQPQHF.

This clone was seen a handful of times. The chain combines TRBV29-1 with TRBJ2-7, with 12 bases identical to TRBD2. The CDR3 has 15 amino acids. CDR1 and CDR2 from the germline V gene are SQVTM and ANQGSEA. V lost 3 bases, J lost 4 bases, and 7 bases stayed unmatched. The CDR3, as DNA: TGCAGCGTTGAGTTGGCTAGCGGGAGGGGGTACGAGCAGTACTTC. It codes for CSVELASGRGYEQYF.

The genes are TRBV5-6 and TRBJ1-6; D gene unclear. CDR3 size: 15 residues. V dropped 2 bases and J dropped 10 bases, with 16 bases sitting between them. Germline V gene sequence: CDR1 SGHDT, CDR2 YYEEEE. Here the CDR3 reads CASSFEKGVGSPLHF. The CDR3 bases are TGTGCCAGCAGCTTTGAGAAGGGAGTTGGCTCACCCCTCCACTTT.

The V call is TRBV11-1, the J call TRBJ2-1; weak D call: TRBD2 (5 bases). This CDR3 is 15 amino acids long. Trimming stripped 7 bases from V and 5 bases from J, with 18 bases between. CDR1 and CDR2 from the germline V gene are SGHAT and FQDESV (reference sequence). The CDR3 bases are TGTGCCAGCACTAAATCGGGGTGGAGAAACAATGAGCAGTTCTTC. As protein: CASTKSGWRNNEQFF.

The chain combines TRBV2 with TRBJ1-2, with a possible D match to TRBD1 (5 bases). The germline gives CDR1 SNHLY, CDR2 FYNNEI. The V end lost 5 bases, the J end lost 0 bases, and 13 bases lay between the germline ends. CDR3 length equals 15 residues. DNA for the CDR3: TGTGCCAGCAGTCGAGGACTGACAGCTAACTATGGCTACACCTTC. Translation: CASSRGLTANYGYTF.

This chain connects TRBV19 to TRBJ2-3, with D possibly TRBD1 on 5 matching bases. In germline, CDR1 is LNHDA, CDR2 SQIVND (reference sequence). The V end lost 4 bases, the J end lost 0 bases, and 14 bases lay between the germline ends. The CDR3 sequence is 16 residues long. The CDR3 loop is CASSRAGYSSTDTQYF. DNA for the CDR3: TGTGCCAGTAGTAGAGCAGGGTATTCTAGCACAGATACGCAGTATTTT.

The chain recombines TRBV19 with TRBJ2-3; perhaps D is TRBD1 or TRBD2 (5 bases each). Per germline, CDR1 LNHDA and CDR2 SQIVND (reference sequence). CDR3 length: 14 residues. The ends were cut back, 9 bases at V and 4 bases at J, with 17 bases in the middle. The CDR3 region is CASSRGELPDTQYF. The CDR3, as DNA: TGTGCCAGCAGTCGAGGGGAACTGCCAGATACGCAGTATTTT.

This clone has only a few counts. Written as DNA, the CDR3 is TGTGCCAGCAGCCTAAGGACTAGCGTAGGTTACAATGAGCAGTTCTTC. This sequence encodes CASSLRTSVGYNEQFF. The chain is built from TRBV11-2 and TRBJ2-1; TRBD2 matches 9 bases. The J segment lost 4 bases and the V segment lost 5 bases, leaving 9 bases of the junction unmatched. This CDR3 region has 16 residues. Germline CDR1 and CDR2: SGHAT and FQNNGV.

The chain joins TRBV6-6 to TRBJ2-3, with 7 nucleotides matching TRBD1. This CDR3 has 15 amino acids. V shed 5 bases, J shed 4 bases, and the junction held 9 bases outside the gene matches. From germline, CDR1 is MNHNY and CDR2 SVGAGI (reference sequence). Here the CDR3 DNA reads TGTGCCAGCAGTGGTTCTTCCGGACAGGCAGATACGCAGTATTTT. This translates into CASSGSSGQADTQYF.

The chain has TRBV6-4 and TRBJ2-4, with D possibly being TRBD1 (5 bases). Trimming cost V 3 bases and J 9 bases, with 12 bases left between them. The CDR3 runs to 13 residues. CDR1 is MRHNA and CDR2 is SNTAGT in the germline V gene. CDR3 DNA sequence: TGTGCCAGCAGTGAGTCAGGGTCGACCATTCAGTACTTC. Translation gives CASSESGSTIQYF.

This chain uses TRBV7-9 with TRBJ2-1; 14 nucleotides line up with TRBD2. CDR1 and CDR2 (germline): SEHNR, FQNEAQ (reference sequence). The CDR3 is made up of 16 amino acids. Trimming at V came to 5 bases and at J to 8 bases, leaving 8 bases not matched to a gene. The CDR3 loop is CASSPQTSGRGYEQFF. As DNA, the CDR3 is TGTGCCAGCAGCCCCCAGACTAGCGGGAGGGGGTATGAGCAGTTCTTC.

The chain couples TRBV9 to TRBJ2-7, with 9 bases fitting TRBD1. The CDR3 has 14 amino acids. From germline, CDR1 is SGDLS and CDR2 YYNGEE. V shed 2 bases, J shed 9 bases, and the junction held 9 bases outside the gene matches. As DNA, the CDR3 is TGTGCCAGCAGCGTCGACGGGACAGGGACGACGCAGTACTTC. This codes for CASSVDGTGTTQYF.